This record looks at one T cell receptor (beta chain) sequence and its context. Its antigen is currently unknown. The data stem from a study of a mutant IDH1 vaccine in newly diagnosed glioma. Study information: Across weeks 1, 3, 5, 7, 11, 15, 19 and 23, patients received a vaccination each time, eight in all. Sex distribution of treated patients was about 60% male and roughly 40% female; mean age was about 40 years.

The CDR3 consists of 14 residues. Germline V lookup: CDR1 MNHEY, CDR2 SVGAGI. V was pared by 3 bases and J by 2 bases, with 10 bases between. Time point indicated: week 11, during vaccination. A 20-mer mutant IDH1 peptide at 300 ug was injected subcutaneously with topical imiquimod. The astrocytomas were IDH1-mutant, ATRX-negative, and WHO grade 3 or 4. General study points: Pseudoprogression seemingly bore no relation to changes in top peripheral T cell clonotypes.

The assay was immunoSEQ multiplex PCR, and TCRdb's table has in-frame clones only and misses some. The data contain about 40,000 clones, about four fifths of them singletons. This sequence was found in a man in his forties or fifties with glioma. The V and J genes are TRBV6-5 and TRBJ1-1; unclear D gene. The source was PBMCs, collected from a glioma patient whose treatment included an IDH1 peptide vaccine. The CDR3: CASSYLGPNTEAFF. DNA for the CDR3: TGTGCCAGCAGTTATCTGGGCCCCAACACTGAAGCTTTCTTT.